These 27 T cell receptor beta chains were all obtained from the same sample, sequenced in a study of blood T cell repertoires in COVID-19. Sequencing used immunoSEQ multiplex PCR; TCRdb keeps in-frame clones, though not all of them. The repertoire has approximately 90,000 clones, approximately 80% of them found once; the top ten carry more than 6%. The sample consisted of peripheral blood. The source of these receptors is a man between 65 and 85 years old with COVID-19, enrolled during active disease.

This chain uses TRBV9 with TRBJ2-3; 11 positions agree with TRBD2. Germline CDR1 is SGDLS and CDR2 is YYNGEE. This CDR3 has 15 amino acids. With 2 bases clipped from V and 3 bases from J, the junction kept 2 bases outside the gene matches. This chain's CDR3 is CASSVSSGRTDTQYF. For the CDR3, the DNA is TGTGCCAGCAGCGTCTCTAGCGGGAGGACAGATACGCAGTATTTT.

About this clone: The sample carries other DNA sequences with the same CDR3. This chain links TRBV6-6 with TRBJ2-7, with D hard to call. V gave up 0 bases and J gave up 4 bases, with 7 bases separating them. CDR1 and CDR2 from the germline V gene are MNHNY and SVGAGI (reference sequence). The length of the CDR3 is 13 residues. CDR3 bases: TGTGCCAGCAGTTACTCGTCCTTGTACGAGCAGTACTTC. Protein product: CASSYSSLYEQYF.

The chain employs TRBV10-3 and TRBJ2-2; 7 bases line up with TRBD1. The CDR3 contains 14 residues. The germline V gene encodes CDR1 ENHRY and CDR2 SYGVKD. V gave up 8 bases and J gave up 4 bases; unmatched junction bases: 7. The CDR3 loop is CAILEGASTGELFF. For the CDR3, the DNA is TGTGCCATCTTAGAGGGGGCCAGCACCGGGGAGCTGTTTTTT.

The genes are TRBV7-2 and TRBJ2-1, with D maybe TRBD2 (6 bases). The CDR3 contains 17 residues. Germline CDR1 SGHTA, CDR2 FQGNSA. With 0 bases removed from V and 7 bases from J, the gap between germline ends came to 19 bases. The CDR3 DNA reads TGTGCCAGCAGCTTAGCGCTCGGGGGACTCCGCGCAAATGAGCAGTTCTTC. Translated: CASSLALGGLRANEQFF.

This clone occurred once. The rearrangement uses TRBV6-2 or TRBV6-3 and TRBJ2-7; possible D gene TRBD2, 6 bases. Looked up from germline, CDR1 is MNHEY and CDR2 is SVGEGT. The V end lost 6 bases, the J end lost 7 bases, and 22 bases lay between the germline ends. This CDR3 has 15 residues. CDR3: CASSSPSSGLREQYF. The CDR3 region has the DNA TGTGCCAGCAGCTCCCCCTCGAGCGGGCTAAGGGAGCAGTACTTC.

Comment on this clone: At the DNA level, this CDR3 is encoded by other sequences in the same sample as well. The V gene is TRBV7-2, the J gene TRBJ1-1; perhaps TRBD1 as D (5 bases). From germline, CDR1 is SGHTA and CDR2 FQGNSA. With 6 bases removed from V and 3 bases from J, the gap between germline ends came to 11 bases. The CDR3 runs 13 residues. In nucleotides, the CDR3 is TGTGCCAGCAGGCGACAAGGGGACACTGAAGCTTTCTTT. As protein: CASRRQGDTEAFF.

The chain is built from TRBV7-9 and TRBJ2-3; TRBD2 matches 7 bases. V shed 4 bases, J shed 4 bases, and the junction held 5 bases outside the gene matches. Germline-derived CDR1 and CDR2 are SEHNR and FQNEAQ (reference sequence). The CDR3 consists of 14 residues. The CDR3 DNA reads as TGTGCCAGCAGCTCTCGACTAGCCTCAGATACGCAGTATTTT. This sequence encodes CASSSRLASDTQYF.

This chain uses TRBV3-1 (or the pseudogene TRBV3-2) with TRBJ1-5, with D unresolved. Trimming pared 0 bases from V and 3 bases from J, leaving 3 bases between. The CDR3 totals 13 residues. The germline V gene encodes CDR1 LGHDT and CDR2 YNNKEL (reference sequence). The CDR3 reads CASSQDHNQPQHF. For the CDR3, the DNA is TGTGCCAGCAGCCAAGACCACAATCAGCCCCAGCATTTT.

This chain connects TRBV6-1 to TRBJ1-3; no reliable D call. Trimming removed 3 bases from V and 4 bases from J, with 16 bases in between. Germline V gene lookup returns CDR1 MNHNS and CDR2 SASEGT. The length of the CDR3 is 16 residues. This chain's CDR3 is CASSDSRQRMGNTIYF. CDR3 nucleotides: TGTGCCAGCAGTGATTCCCGGCAGCGAATGGGAAACACCATATATTTT.

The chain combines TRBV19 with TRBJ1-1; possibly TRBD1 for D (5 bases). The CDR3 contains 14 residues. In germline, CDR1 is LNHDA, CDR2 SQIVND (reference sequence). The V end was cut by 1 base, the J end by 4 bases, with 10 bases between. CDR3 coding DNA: TGTGCCAGTAGTATAGTAGGGACTTTCACTGAAGCTTTCTTT. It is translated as CASSIVGTFTEAFF.

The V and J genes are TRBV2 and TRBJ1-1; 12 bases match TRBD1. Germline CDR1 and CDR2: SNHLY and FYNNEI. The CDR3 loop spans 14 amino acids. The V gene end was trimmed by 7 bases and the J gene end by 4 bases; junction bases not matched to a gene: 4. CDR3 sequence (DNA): TGTGCCAGCAAGGGGACAGGGGGCTTCACTGAAGCTTTCTTT. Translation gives CASKGTGGFTEAFF.

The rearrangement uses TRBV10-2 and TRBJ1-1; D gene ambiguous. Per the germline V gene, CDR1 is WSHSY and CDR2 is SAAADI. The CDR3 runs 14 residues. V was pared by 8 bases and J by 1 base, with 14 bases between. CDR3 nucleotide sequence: TGCGCCAGCGCATCCCGCGGGCAGAACACTGAAGCTTTCTTT. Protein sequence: CASASRGQNTEAFF.

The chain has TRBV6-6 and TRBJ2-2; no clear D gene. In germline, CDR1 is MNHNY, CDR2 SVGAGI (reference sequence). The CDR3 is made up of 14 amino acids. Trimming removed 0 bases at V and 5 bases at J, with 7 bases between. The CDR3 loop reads CASSYSILTGELFF. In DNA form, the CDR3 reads TGTGCCAGCAGTTACTCGATTCTAACCGGGGAGCTGTTTTTT.

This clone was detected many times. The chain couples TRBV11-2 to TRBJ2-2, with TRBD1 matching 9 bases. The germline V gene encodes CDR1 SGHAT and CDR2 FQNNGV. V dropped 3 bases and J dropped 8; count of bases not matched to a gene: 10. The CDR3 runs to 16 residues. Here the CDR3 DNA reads TGTGCCAGCAGCTTCTCCGGGACAGGGATTAGGGGGGAGCTGTTTTTT. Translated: CASSFSGTGIRGELFF.

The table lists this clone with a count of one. The CDR3 here is CASSPGAMGYTF. In nucleotides, the CDR3 is TGTGCCAGCAGCCCAGGGGCGATGGGCTACACCTTC. The rearrangement links TRBV14 to TRBJ1-2; TRBD1 might be the D (6 bases). V shed 4 bases and J shed 8 bases, with 11 bases lying between them. This CDR3 comprises 12 residues. Per the germline V gene, CDR1 is SGHDN and CDR2 is FVKESK.

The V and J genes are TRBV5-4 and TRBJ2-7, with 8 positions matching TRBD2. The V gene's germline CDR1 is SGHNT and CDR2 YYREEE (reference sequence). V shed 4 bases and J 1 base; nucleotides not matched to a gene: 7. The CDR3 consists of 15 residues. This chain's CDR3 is CASSPGGTVSYEQYF. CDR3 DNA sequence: TGTGCCAGCAGCCCGGGGGGGACGGTATCCTACGAGCAGTACTTC.

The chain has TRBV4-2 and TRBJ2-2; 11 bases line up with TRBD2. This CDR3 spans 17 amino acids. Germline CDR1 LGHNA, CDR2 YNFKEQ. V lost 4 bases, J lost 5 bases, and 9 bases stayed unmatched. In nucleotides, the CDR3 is TGTGCCAGCAGCCCGACCGGGACTAGCGGCTCTACCGGGGAGCTGTTTTTT. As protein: CASSPTGTSGSTGELFF.

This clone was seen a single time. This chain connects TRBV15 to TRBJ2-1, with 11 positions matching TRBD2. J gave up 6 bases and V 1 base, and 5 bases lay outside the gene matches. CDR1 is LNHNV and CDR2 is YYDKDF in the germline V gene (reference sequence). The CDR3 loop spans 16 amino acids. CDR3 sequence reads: CATSRGSGRALNEQFF. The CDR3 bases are TGTGCCACCAGCAGAGGTAGCGGGAGGGCCCTCAATGAGCAGTTCTTC.

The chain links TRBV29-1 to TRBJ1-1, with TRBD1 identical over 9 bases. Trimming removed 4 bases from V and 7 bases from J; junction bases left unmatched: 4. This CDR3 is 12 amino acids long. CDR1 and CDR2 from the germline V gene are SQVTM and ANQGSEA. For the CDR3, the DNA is TGCAGCGTTGGGGGGACAGGGTATGAAGCTTTCTTT. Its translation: CSVGGTGYEAFF.

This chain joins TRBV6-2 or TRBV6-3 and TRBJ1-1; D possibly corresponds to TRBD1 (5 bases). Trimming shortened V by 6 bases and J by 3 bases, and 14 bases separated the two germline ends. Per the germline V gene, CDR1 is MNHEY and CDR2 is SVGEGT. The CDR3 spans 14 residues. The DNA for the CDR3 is TGTGCCAGCAGCCGACAGCAACTTTACACTGAAGCTTTCTTT. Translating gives CASSRQQLYTEAFF.

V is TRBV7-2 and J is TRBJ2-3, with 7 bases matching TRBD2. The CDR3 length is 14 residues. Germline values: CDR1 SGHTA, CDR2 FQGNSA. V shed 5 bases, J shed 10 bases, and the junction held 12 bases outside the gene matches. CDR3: CASSPSSGAGAQYF. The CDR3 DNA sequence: TGTGCCAGCAGCCCTTCATCCGGGGCGGGGGCGCAGTATTTT.

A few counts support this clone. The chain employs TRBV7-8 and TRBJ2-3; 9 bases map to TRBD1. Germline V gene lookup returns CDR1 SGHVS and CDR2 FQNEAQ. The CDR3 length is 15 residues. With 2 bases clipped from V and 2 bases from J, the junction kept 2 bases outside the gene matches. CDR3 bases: TGTGCCAGCAGCTTAACAGGGGGCGTCACAGATACGCAGTATTTT. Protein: CASSLTGGVTDTQYF.

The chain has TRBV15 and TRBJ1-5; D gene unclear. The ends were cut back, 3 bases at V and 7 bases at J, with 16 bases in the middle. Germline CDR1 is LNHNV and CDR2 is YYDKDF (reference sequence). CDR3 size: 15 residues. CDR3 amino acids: CATSSEGDTAQPQHF. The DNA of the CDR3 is TGTGCCACCAGCAGTGAGGGAGATACGGCACAGCCCCAGCATTTT.

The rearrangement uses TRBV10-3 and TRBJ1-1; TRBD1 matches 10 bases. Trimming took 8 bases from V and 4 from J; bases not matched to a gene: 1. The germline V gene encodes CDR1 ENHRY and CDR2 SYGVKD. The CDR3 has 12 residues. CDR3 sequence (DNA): TGTGCCATCGGACAGGGGGGCACTGAAGCTTTCTTT. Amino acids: CAIGQGGTEAFF.

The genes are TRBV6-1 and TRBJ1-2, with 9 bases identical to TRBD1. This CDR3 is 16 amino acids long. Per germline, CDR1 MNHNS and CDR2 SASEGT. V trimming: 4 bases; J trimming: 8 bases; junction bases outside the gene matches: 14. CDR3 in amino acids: CASSGYLGTGNSGYTF. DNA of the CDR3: TGTGCCAGCAGTGGGTACCTTGGGACAGGGAATAGCGGCTACACCTTC.

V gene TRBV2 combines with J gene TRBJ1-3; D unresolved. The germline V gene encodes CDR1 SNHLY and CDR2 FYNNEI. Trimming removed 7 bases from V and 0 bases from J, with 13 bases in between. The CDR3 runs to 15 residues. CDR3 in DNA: TGTGCCAGCACCGCGTGGGCAACCTCTGGAAACACCATATATTTT. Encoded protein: CASTAWATSGNTIYF.

CDR3 sequence reads: CASSKDGILGNTIYF. CDR3 DNA sequence: TGTGCCAGCAGCAAAGACGGGATTCTTGGAAACACCATATATTTT. V is TRBV21-1 and J is TRBJ1-3. TRBV21-1 is listed as a pseudogene. CDR3 length: 15 amino acids.